This TCR beta chain was documented in a study of blood T cell repertoires in COVID-19. V shed 8 bases and J shed 4 bases, with 17 bases lying between them. Germline loops: CDR1 SNHLY, CDR2 FYNNEI. CDR3 length equals 14 residues. The authors' processing: Reference gene primers were amplified, and this amplification served to estimate nucleated cell counts. Repertoires were generated with immunoSEQ multiplex PCR, while TCRdb's copy carries only in-frame clones and drops some. The DNA gave D and trimming, while V, J and clone size come from that table. The table has 250,000 to 300,000 clones, 81% seen once.

Source material: peripheral blood. This receptor was taken from an older woman with active or convalescent COVID-19. The chain is built from TRBV2 and TRBJ1-1; D uncertain. The CDR3 region has the DNA TGTGCCAGCCTAGCCGGGAGGACGGGCACTGAAGCTTTCTTT. Translating gives CASLAGRTGTEAFF.